The next 19 T cell receptor beta chains were all read from a single sample in a study of cytomegalovirus exposure and HLA in healthy donors (dated 2017 in TCRdb). The library came from the immunoSEQ multiplex PCR assay. For the multiplex PCR, a mixture combining 60 forward primers for TCR Vbeta segments and 13 reverse primers for TCR Jbeta segments was used. This is the immuneACCESS table as TCRdb keeps it, with only in-frame sequences that have V and J called. A part of the clones is gone; compared with another copy, unresolved V genes explain less than half, and the rest is unexplained. The sample table holds roughly 130,000 clones, of which roughly 82% were seen once. The ten largest clones represent about 10% of the sample. Input material: PBMCs. The source of these receptors is a male donor in good health and CMV-seropositive.

The CDR3 here is CASPHKASENYGYTF. The CDR3 region has the DNA TGTGCCAGCCCTCATAAGGCCTCGGAGAACTATGGCTACACCTTC. V usage is TRBV2 and J usage is TRBJ1-2, with D hard to call. CDR3 size: 15 residues. Germline V gene data show CDR1 as SNHLY and CDR2 as FYNNEI. V gave up 8 bases and J gave up 2 bases, with 18 bases separating them.

The V call is TRBV19, the J call TRBJ2-1, with D possibly being TRBD2 (6 bases). Trimming took off 8 bases at V and 2 bases at J, with 16 bases between the two ends. The CDR3 has 15 residues. Looked up from germline, CDR1 is LNHDA and CDR2 is SQIVND (reference sequence). This CDR3 is CASSIEGGTYNEQFF. Here the CDR3 DNA reads TGTGCCAGTTCCATCGAGGGAGGTACCTACAATGAGCAGTTCTTC.

About this clone itself: The identical CDR3 is also encoded by other nucleotide sequences in the sample. The V gene is TRBV7-6, the J gene TRBJ1-1; weak D call: TRBD1 (5 bases). The CDR3 extends over 13 amino acids. Trimming took 5 bases from V and 7 from J, leaving 14 bases between them. Germline CDR1 SGHVS, CDR2 FNYEAQ. The DNA of the CDR3 is TGTGCCAGCAGCCCTACGGGGGGAGGTGAAGCTTTCTTT. This translates into CASSPTGGGEAFF.

V gene TRBV7-9 combines with J gene TRBJ2-5; a possible D gene is TRBD1 (6 bases). The CDR3 consists of 15 residues. Per germline, CDR1 SEHNR and CDR2 FQNEAQ (reference sequence). V lost 5 bases to trimming and J lost 1 base, with 14 bases between them. The CDR3 loop reads CASSPPPTGQETQYF. In DNA, the CDR3 is TGTGCCAGCAGCCCACCCCCGACAGGCCAAGAGACCCAGTACTTC. The whole variable domain, remainder taken from reference TRBV7-9 and TRBJ2-5, is DTGVSQNPRHKITKRGQNVTFRCDPISEHNRLYWYRQTLGQGPEFLTYFQNEAQLEKSRLLSDRFSAERPKGSFSTLEIQRTEQGDSAMYLCASSPPPTGQETQYFGPGTRLLVL.

J is TRBJ1-1 and V is TRBV11-2; D not certain. The CDR3 runs 15 residues. Germline CDR1 and CDR2: SGHAT and FQNNGV. Trimming left V 1 base short and J 0 bases short, with 9 bases between. CDR3 protein: CASSLGDLVNTEAFF. The CDR3 DNA sequence: TGTGCCAGCAGCTTAGGAGACTTGGTGAACACTGAAGCTTTCTTT.

This clone was seen only a few times. The CDR3 DNA reads as TGTGCCTGGCTAGGACAGCCGAACACTGAAGCTTTCTTT. Protein sequence: CAWLGQPNTEAFF. The gene calls are TRBV30 and TRBJ1-1, with a tentative D call TRBD1 (6 bases). Germline CDR1 is GTSNPN and CDR2 is SVGIG (reference sequence). The CDR3 runs 13 residues. V was pared by 5 bases and J by 1 base, with 11 bases between.

The V gene is TRBV11-2, the J gene TRBJ2-7; 8 bases fit TRBD2. Unmatched junction bases numbered 9, after V lost 0 bases and J lost 5 bases. There are 16 residues in the CDR3. Per the germline V gene, CDR1 is SGHAT and CDR2 is FQNNGV. CDR3 bases: TGTGCCAGCAGCTTAGAGTACCGGACTAGCTTCGACGAGCAGTACTTC. Amino acids: CASSLEYRTSFDEQYF.

V and J are TRBV4-3 and TRBJ2-1, with TRBD2 identical over 10 bases. V gave up 0 bases and J gave up 6 bases; unmatched junction bases: 5. Germline CDR1 and CDR2: LGHNA and YSLEER. CDR3 length: 16 amino acids. The DNA for the CDR3 is TGCGCCAGCAGCCAAGAGAGCGGGGGGGGGACCAATGAGCAGTTCTTC. Translating gives CASSQESGGGTNEQFF.

The CDR3 loop reads CASSQGTGGHEQFF. DNA of the CDR3: TGCGCCAGCAGCCAAGGGACAGGGGGCCATGAGCAGTTCTTC. The genes are TRBV4-3 and TRBJ2-1; 11 bases map to TRBD1. The CDR3 consists of 14 residues. V lost 1 base to trimming and J lost 8 bases; unmatched junction nucleotides: 1. CDR1 is LGHNA, CDR2 YSLEER, per germline.

Of note for this clone: The sample has other DNA sequences that encode this CDR3 too. The J gene is TRBJ1-6, the V gene TRBV27; 8 positions agree with TRBD1. V was pared by 3 bases and J by 10 bases, with 5 bases of the junction left unmatched. Germline CDR1 and CDR2: MNHEY and SMNVEV (reference sequence). This CDR3 spans 14 amino acids. This CDR3 is CASSFDRGRSPLHF. In DNA form, the CDR3 reads TGTGCCAGCAGTTTCGACAGGGGAAGGTCACCCCTCCACTTT.

This clone was found a few times. The V gene is TRBV7-9, the J gene TRBJ2-4, with D possibly being TRBD2 (6 bases). CDR3 size: 15 residues. Germline V gene lookup returns CDR1 SEHNR and CDR2 FQNEAQ (reference sequence). Trimming took 4 bases from V and 5 from J, leaving 15 bases between them. CDR3 coding DNA: TGTGCCAGCAGCTCGAGGCTGTGGGGGGAAAACATTCAGTACTTC. It yields the protein CASSSRLWGENIQYF. The full variable domain, completed using reference TRBV7-9 and TRBJ2-4, is DTGVSQNPRHKITKRGQNVTFRCDPISEHNRLYWYRQTLGQGPEFLTYFQNEAQLEKSRLLSDRFSAERPKGSFSTLEIQRTEQGDSAMYLCASSSRLWGENIQYFGAGTRLSVL.

This chain connects TRBV7-8 to TRBJ2-5; D is possibly TRBD1 (6 bases). The J call could be wrong; TRBJ2-7 is a better fit for the DNA end. The CDR3 is 17 amino acids. Looked up from germline, CDR1 is SGHVS and CDR2 is FQNEAQ. The CDR3 nucleotides read TGTGCCAGCAGCCCCTTAGAGGGGGAGATGTTGGGCTACGAGCAGTACTTC. As protein: CASSPLEGEMLGYEQYF.

This clone showed up just a few times. The chain couples TRBV7-2 to TRBJ2-7, with a weak D call TRBD2 (6 bases). CDR1 SGHTA and CDR2 FQGNSA come from the germline V gene. V was pared by 3 bases and J by 5 bases, with 17 bases between. The CDR3 is 15 residues long. As DNA, the CDR3 is TGTGCCAGCAGCTTGGACCACGGGGGTCGAGACGAGCAGTACTTC. The encoded protein is CASSLDHGGRDEQYF.

The chain carries TRBV29-1 and TRBJ2-1; a possible D gene is TRBD2 (6 bases). Germline-derived CDR1 and CDR2 are SQVTM and ANQGSEA. The CDR3 covers 13 residues. Trimming removed 8 bases from V and 9 bases from J, with 20 bases in between. Here the CDR3 DNA reads TGCAGCACCCTGGAGGGCCGGGTCGGTGAGCAGTTCTTC. This sequence encodes CSTLEGRVGEQFF.

The chain links TRBV6-5 to TRBJ2-3, with 8 bases aligning to TRBD1. Germline CDR1 and CDR2: MNHEY and SVGAGI. CDR3 size: 14 residues. Trimming removed 2 bases from V and 4 bases from J; junction bases left unmatched: 2. This CDR3 is CASSYGTGADTQYF. The CDR3 coding sequence is TGTGCCAGCAGTTACGGGACAGGAGCAGATACGCAGTATTTT.

As to this clone: The sample holds other DNA sequences that translate to the same CDR3. The chain carries TRBV18 and TRBJ2-7; possibly TRBD2 for D (6 bases). Trimming shortened V by 0 bases and J by 3 bases, and 6 bases separated the two germline ends. Germline V gene sequence: CDR1 KGHSH, CDR2 LQKENI. The CDR3 runs to 13 residues. The CDR3 protein is CASSPPSGYEQYF. CDR3 DNA: TGTGCCAGCTCACCACCTAGCGGCTACGAGCAGTACTTC.

The chain recombines TRBV4-1 with TRBJ2-7, with TRBD1 as a possible D gene (5 bases). V was clipped by 0 bases and J by 4 bases, with 16 bases between them. CDR3 length: 16 residues. Per the germline V gene, CDR1 is MGHRA and CDR2 is YSYEKL. The CDR3: CASSQEWQGVPYEQYF. CDR3 DNA: TGCGCCAGCAGCCAAGAATGGCAGGGCGTGCCTTACGAGCAGTACTTC.

The chain employs TRBV28 and TRBJ1-2; 7 bases line up with TRBD1. CDR1 and CDR2 from the germline V gene are MDHEN and SYDVKM. Losses at the gene ends were 6 bases for V and 4 bases for J; bases not matched to a gene: 5. This CDR3 region has 13 residues. The CDR3 DNA is TGTGCCAGCAGCCCGGGACAGTCCTATGGCTACACCTTC. Translated: CASSPGQSYGYTF.

This clone has just one count. For the CDR3, the DNA is TGTGCCAGCAGCCAAGGACAGGGAAGTAGAGCTTTCTTT. It encodes CASSQGQGSRAFF. This sequence joins TRBV14 and TRBJ1-1; 7 bases match TRBD1. Germline CDR1 and CDR2: SGHDN and FVKESK. The CDR3 is made up of 13 amino acids. The ends lost 1 base at V and 10 bases at J; junction bases unmatched: 6.